This TCR beta chain is drawn from a study of regulatory T cells in long-lasting Graves disease. Findings and limits, study-wide: Persistent disease favored TRBV28, TRBJ1-2 and TRBJ2-5.

CDR3 size: 15 residues. Trimming cost V 6 bases and J 2 bases; bases outside gene matches: 5. CDR1 is WSHSY and CDR2 is SAAADI in the germline V gene. Time point reported: newly diagnosed GD, antithyroid drugs for less than 3 months. From RNA extracted from PBMCs, the TCR library was made. Assembly of TCR beta libraries relied on iRepertoire HTBI primers together with Arm-PCR of CDR3 regions. Via MiXCR, TCRdb re-called the multiplex PCR reads, giving one row per CDR3 protein. Of about 470,000 distinct CDR3 sequences in the sample, 15% are singletons; the top ten hold around 15%. Many counts were recorded for this clonotype. The antigen remains unidentified. This sample was also put to use in a study of T cells in Graves' hyperthyroidism and ophthalmopathy. From that second work: In the analysis, a 13 V-J model separated ophthalmopathy from stable hyperthyroidism.

The chain links TRBV10-2 to TRBJ2-5; 11 bases are shared with TRBD2. Here the sequenced sample was peripheral blood mononuclear cells (PBMCs), taken at new diagnosis, from a patient treated with antithyroid drugs. This sequence originates from a woman in her 30s with Graves disease. CDR3 sequence: CASSITSGGQETQYF. The CDR3, as DNA: TGCGCCAGCAGCATTACTAGCGGGGGACAAGAGACCCAGTACTTC.